This T cell receptor (beta chain) was sequenced in a study of spatial heterogeneity in lung cancer. The presence of a unique molecular identifier marked each TCR cDNA molecule. Each CDR3 protein is one row after TCRdb ran MiXCR on the 5' RACE reads. The sample lists 30,000 to 45,000 distinct CDR3 sequences, under 4% occurring once. Time point of the sample: sample taken at primary tumor resection. The donor group consisted of roughly 76 patients who had untreated, early-stage non-small cell lung cancer. Tumor, nontumor lung or frozen PBMC supplied whole RNA that was sequenced unsorted. Trimming pared 5 bases from V and 2 bases from J, leaving 7 bases between. Germline lookup yields CDR1 MNHNY and CDR2 SVGAGI (reference sequence). The CDR3 covers 12 residues.

Sequenced material: normal lung tissue next to the tumor, taken at surgery. V usage is TRBV6-6 and J usage is TRBJ2-7; D not certain. The clonotype was recovered from a male donor with early-stage non-small cell lung cancer. The CDR3: CASSRTAYEQYF. Written as DNA, the CDR3 is TGTGCCAGCAGTCGGACGGCCTACGAGCAGTACTTC.